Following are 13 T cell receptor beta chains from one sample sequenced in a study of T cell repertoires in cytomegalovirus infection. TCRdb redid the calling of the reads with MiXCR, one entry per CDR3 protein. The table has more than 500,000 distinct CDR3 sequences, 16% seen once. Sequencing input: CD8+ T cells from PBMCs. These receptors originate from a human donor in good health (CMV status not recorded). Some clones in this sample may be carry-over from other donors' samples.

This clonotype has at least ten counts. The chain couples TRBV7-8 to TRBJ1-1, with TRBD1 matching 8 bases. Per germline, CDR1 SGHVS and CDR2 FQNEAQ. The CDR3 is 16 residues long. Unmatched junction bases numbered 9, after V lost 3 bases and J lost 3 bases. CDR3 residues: CASSFQGQGRDTEAFF. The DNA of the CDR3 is TGTGCCAGCAGCTTCCAAGGACAGGGACGGGACACTGAAGCTTTCTTT.

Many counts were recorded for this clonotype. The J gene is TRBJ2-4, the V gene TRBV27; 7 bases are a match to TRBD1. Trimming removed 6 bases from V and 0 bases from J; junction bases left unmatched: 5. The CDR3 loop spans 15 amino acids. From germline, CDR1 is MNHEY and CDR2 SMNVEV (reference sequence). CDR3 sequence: CASSHRGLAKNIQYF. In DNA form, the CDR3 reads TGTGCCAGCAGCCACAGGGGATTAGCCAAAAACATTCAGTACTTC.

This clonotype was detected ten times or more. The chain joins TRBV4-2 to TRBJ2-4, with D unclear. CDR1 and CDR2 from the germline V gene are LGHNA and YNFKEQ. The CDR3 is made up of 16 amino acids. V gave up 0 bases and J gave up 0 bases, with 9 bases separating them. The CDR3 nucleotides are TGTGCCAGCAGCCAAGAGGTTGCAGGAGCCAAAAACATTCAGTACTTC. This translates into CASSQEVAGAKNIQYF.

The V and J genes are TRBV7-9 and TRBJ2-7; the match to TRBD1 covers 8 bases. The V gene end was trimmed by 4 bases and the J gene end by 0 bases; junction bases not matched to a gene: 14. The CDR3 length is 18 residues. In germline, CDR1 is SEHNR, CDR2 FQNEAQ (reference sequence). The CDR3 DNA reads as TGTGCCAGCAGCTCACCTCGGGGGCAGGGGGCTAGCTCCTACGAGCAGTACTTC. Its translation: CASSSPRGQGASSYEQYF.

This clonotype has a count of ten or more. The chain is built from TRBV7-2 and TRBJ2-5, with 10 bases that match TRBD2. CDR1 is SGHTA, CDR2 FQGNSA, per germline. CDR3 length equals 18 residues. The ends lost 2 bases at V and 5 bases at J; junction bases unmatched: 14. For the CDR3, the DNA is TGTGCCAGCAGCTTACGGAGCGGGAGGGCCGTGTTTAGGGAGACCCAGTACTTC. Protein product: CASSLRSGRAVFRETQYF.

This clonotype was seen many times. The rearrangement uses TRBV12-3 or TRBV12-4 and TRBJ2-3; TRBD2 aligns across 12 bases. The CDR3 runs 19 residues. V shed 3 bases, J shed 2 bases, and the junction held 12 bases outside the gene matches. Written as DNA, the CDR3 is TGTGCCAGCAGTTTCGGACTAGCGGGGTTCCGTATCGTCACAGATACGCAGTATTTT. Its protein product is CASSFGLAGFRIVTDTQYF.

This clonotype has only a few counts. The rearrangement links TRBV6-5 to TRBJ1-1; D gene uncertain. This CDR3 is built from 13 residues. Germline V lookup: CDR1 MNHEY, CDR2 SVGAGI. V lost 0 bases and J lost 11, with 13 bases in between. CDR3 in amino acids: CASSYSTMSGAFF. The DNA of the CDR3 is TGTGCCAGCAGTTACTCGACGATGTCGGGGGCTTTCTTT.

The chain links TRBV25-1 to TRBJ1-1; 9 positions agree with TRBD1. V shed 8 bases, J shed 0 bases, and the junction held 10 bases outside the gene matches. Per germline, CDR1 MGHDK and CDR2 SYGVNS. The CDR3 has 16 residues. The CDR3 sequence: CASSSGTGFMNTEAFF. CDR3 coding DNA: TGTGCCAGCTCGTCCGGGACAGGGTTCATGAACACTGAAGCTTTCTTT.

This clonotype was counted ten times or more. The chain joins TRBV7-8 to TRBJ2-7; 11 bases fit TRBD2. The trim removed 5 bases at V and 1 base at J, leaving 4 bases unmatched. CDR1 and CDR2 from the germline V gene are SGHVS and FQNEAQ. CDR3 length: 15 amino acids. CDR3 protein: CASSTRTSGSYEQYF. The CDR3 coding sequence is TGTGCCAGCAGCACCCGGACTAGCGGGTCCTACGAGCAGTACTTC.

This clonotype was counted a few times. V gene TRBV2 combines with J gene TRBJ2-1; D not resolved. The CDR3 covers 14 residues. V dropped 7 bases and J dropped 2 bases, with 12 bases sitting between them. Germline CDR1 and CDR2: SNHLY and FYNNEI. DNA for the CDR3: TGTGCCAGCACCCTTGAACCCACCTACAATGAGCAGTTCTTC. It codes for CASTLEPTYNEQFF.

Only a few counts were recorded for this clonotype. The CDR3 DNA reads as TGTGCCAGCAGCTTAGGGTCGGGGGGGAGGGCCTACAATGAGCAGTTCTTC. Its protein is CASSLGSGGRAYNEQFF. The chain uses TRBV7-9 and TRBJ2-1; 8 positions agree with TRBD2. The germline gives CDR1 SEHNR, CDR2 FQNEAQ (reference sequence). This CDR3 comprises 17 residues. After removal of 1 base from V and 2 bases from J, the junction contained 7 bases not matched to a gene.

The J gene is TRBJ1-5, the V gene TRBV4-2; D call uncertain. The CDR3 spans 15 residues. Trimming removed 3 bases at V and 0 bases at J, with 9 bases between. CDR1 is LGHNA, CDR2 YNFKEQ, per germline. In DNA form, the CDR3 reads TGTGCCAGCAGCCAGGGAATTTATAGCAATCAGCCCCAGCATTTT. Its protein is CASSQGIYSNQPQHF.

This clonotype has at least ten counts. The CDR3 protein is CASSLSPGGYSYEQYF. The DNA for the CDR3 is TGTGCCAGCAGTTTAAGCCCAGGGGGATACTCCTACGAGCAGTACTTC. The rearrangement links TRBV12-3 or TRBV12-4 to TRBJ2-7; the match to TRBD1 covers 7 bases. The CDR3 runs to 16 residues. V lost 2 bases to trimming and J lost 0 bases; unmatched junction nucleotides: 7.